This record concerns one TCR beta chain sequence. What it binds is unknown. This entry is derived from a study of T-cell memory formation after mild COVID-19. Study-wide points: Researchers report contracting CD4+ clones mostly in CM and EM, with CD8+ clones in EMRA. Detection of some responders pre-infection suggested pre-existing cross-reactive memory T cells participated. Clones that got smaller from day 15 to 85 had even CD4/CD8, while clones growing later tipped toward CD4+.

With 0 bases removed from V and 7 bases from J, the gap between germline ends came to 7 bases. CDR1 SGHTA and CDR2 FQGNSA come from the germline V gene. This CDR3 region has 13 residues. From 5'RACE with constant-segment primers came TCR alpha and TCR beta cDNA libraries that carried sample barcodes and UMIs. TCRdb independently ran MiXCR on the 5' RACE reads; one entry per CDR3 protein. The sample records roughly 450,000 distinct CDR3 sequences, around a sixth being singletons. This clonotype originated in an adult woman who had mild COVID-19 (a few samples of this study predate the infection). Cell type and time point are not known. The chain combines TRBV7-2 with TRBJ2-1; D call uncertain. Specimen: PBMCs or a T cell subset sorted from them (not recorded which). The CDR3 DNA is TGTGCCAGCAGCTTAGCGGGCCAAAATGAGCAGTTCTTC. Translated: CASSLAGQNEQFF.